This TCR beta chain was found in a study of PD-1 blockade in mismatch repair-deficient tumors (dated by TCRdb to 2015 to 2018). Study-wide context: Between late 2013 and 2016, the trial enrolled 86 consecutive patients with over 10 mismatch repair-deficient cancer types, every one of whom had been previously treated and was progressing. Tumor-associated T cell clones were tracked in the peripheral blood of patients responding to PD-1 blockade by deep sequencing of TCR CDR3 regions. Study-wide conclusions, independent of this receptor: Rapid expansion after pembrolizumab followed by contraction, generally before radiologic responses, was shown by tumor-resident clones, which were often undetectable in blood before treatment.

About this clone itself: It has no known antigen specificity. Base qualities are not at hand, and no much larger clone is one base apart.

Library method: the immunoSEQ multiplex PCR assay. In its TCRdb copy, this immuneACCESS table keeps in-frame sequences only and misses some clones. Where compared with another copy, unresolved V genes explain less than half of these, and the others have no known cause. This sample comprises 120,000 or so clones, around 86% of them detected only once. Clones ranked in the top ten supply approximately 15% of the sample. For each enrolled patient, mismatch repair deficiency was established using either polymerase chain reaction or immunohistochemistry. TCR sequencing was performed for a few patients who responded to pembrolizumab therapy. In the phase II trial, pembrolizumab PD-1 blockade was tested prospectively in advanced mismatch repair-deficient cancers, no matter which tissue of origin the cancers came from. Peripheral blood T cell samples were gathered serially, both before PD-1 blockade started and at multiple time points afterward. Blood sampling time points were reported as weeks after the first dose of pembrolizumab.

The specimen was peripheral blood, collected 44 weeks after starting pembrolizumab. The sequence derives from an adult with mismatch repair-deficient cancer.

The encoded CDR3 is CASSSLRDPYEQYF. The base sequence is TGTGCCAGCAGTTCACTCAGGGACCCCTACGAGCAGTACTTC. Recombination joined TRBV27 with TRBJ2-7; the D element might be TRBD1 or TRBD2, as each aligns at 5 bases. Taken from cysteine to phenylalanine, the CDR3 has 14 residues. The entry retains the CDR3 DNA only, 42 bases that are in frame from base 1. Based on the germline V gene (reference sequence), the CDR1 and CDR2 sequences are MNHEY and SMNVEV. The germline ends are 12 bases apart after V is trimmed by 4 bases and J by 2 bases.